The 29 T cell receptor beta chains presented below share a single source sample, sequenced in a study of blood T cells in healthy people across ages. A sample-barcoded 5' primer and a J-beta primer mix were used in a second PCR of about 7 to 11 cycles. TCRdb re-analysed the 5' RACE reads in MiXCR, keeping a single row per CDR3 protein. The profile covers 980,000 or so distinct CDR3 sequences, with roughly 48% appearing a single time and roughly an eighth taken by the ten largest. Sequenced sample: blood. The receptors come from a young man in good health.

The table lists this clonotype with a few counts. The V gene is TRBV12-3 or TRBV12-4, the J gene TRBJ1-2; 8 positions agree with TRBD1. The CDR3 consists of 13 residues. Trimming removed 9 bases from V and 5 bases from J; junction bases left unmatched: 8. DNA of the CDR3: TGTGCCAGTATTAAGGACAGGGCTTATGGCTACACCTTC. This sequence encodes CASIKDRAYGYTF.

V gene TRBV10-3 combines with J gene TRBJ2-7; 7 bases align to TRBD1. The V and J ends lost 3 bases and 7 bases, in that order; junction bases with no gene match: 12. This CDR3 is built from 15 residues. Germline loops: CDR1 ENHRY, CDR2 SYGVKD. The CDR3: CAISDGTASNNEQYF. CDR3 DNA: TGTGCCATCAGTGATGGGACAGCCTCGAACAATGAGCAGTACTTC.

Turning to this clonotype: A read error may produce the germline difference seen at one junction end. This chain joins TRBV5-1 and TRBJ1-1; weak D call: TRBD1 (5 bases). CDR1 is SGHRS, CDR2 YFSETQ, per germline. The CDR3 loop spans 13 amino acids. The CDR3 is CVSSQQENTEAFF. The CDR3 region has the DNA TGCGTCAGCAGCCAACAGGAGAACACTGAAGCTTTCTTT.

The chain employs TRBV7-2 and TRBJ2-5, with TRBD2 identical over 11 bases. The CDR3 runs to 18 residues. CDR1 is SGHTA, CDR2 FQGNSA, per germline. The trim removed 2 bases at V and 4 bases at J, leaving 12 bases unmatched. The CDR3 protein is CASSLQSSGGPRGETQYF. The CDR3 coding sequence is TGTGCCAGCAGCTTACAGTCTAGCGGGGGGCCAAGGGGAGAGACCCAGTACTTC.

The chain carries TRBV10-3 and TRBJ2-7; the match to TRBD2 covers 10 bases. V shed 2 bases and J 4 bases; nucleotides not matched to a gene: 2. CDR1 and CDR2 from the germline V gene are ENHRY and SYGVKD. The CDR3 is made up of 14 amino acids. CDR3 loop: CAISEGTSVYEQYF. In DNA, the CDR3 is TGTGCCATCAGTGAGGGGACTAGCGTGTACGAGCAGTACTTC.

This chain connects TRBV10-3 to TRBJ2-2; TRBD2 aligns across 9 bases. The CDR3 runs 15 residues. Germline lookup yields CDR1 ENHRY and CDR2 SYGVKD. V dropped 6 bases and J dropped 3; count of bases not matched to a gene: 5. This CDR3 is CAISAGGPYTGELFF. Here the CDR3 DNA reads TGTGCCATCAGCGCGGGGGGGCCTTACACCGGGGAGCTGTTTTTT.

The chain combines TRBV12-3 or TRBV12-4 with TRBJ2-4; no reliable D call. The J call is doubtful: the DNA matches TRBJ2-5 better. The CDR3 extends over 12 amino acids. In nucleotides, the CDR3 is TGTGCCAGCGGCGCGGCTCAAGAGACCCAGTACTTC. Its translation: CASGAAQETQYF.

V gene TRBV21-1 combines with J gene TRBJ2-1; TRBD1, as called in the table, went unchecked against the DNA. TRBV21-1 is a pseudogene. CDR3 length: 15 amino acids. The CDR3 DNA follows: TGTGCCAGCAGCAAAGCGGACAGAGGCCGGAATGAGCAGTTCTTC. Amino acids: CASSKADRGRNEQFF.

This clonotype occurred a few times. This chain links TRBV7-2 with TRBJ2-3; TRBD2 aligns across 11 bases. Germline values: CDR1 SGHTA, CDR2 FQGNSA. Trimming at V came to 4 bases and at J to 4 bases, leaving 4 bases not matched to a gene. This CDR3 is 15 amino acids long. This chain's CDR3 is CASSSTSGGADTQYF. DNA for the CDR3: TGTGCCAGCAGCTCCACTAGCGGGGGTGCAGATACGCAGTATTTT.

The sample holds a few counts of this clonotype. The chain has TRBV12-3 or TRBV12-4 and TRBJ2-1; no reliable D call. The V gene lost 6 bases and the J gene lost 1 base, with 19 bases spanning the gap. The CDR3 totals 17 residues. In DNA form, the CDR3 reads TGTGCCAGCAGATCCCCCGAGATAAGCCAATCCTACAATGAGCAGTTCTTC. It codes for CASRSPEISQSYNEQFF.

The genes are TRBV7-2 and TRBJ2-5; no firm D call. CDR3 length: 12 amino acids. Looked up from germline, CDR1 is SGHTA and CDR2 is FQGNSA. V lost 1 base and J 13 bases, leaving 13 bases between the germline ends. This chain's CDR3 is CASSLEGRQAYF. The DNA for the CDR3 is TGTGCCAGCAGCTTAGAAGGGCGCCAAGCGTACTTC.

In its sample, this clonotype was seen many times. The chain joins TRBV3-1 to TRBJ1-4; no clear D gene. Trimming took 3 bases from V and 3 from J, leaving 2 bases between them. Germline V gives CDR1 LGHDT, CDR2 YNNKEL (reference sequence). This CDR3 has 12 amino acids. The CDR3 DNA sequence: TGTGCCAGCAGCCAGCCTAATGAAAAACTGTTTTTT. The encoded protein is CASSQPNEKLFF.

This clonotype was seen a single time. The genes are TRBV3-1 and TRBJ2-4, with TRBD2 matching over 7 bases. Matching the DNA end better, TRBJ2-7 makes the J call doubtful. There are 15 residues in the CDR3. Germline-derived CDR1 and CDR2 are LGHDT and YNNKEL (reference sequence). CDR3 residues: CASSASGVKAYEQYF. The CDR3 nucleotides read TGTGCCAGCAGCGCGAGCGGGGTCAAAGCCTACGAGCAGTACTTC.

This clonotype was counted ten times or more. CDR3 region: CASSYRASGSYNEQFF. The CDR3 DNA reads TGTGCCAGCAGTTACCGGGCTAGCGGTTCCTACAATGAGCAGTTCTTC. The chain uses TRBV6-6 and TRBJ2-1, with 7 bases matching TRBD2. The CDR3 consists of 16 residues. V dropped 2 bases and J dropped 1; count of bases not matched to a gene: 5. The germline gives CDR1 MNHNY, CDR2 SVGAGI (reference sequence).

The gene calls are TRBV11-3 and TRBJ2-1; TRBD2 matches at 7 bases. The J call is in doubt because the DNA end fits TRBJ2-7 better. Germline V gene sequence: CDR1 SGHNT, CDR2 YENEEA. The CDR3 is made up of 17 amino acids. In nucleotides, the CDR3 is TGTGCCAGCAGCCCCCCCGGGGGGAAAGGGTCCTACAATGAGCAGTACTTC. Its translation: CASSPPGGKGSYNEQYF.

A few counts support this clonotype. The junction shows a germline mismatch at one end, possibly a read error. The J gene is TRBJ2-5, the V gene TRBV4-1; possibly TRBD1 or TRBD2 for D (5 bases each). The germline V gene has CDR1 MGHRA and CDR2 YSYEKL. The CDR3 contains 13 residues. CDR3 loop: CASSLIGGETQYF. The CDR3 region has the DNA TGTGCCAGCAGTTTGATTGGGGGTGAGACCCAGTACTTC.

The CDR3 loop is CSAPRQGVYNEQFF. DNA for the CDR3: TGCAGTGCACCCCGACAGGGGGTTTACAATGAGCAGTTCTTC. V is TRBV20-1 and J is TRBJ2-1; 9 bases map to TRBD1. Trimming took 6 bases from V and 4 from J; bases not matched to a gene: 7. CDR3 length equals 14 residues. Per the germline V gene, CDR1 is DFQATT and CDR2 is SNEGSKA (reference sequence).

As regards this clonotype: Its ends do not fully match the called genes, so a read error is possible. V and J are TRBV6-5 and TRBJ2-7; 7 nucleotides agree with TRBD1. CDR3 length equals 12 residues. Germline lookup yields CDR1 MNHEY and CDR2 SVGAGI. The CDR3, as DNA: TGTGCCAGTAGTTACAGGGGCCACGAGCAGTACTTC. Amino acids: CASSYRGHEQYF.

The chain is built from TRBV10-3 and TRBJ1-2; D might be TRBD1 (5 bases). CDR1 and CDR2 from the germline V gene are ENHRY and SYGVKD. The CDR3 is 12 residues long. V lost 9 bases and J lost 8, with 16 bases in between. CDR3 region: CAISGGVEGYTF. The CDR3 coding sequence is TGTGCCATTTCGGGAGGGGTTGAAGGCTACACCTTC.

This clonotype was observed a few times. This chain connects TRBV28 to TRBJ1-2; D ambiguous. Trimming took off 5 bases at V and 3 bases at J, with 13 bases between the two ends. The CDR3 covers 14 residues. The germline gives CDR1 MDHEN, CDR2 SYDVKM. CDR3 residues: CASSTPGAYYGYTF. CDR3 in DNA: TGTGCCAGCAGTACCCCGGGAGCTTACTATGGCTACACCTTC.

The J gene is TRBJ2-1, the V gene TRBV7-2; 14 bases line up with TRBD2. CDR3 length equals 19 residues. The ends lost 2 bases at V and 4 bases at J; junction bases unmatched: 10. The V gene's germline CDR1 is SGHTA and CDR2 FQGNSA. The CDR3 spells CASSLIGLTSGGAYNEQFF. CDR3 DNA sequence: TGTGCCAGCAGCTTAATCGGTCTGACTAGCGGGGGGGCATACAATGAGCAGTTCTTC.

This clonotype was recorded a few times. The CDR3 sequence is CASSVGAVTRETQYF. CDR3 bases: TGTGCCAGCAGCGTGGGGGCGGTCACCCGGGAGACCCAGTACTTC. The V call is TRBV9, the J call TRBJ2-5; a possible D gene is TRBD1 (6 bases). The V end lost 2 bases, the J end lost 5 bases, and 16 bases lay between the germline ends. CDR1 SGDLS and CDR2 YYNGEE come from the germline V gene. The CDR3 sequence is 15 residues long. Using reference TRBV9 and TRBJ2-5 for the parts outside the CDR3, the full variable domain is DSGVTQTPKHLITATGQRVTLRCSPRSGDLSVYWYQQSLDQGLQFLIQYYNGEERAKGNILERFSAQQFPDLHSELNLSSLELGDSALYFCASSVGAVTRETQYFGPGTRLLVL.

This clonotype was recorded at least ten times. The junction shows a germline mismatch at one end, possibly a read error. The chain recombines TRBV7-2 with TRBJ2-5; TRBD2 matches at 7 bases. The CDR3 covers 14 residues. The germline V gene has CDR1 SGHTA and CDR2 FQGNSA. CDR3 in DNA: TGCGCCAGCAGCTTGGGAGGGTCCCAAGAGACCCAGTACTTC. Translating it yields CASSLGGSQETQYF.

In DNA form, the CDR3 reads TGTGCCAGCAGCTTAGAGGGGACCGGGACCTTTGGTTACAATGAGCAGTTCTTC. Amino acid sequence: CASSLEGTGTFGYNEQFF. This chain links TRBV11-3 with TRBJ2-1, with D tentatively TRBD1 or TRBD2 (5 bases each). Germline CDR1 reads SGHNT; CDR2 reads YENEEA. V lost 0 bases to trimming and J lost 4 bases, with 19 bases between them. This CDR3 has 18 residues.

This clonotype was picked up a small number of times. The CDR3 region has the DNA TGTGCCAGCAGCTCACGTGGGACACAACTCTACAATGAGCAGTTCTTC. Its translation: CASSSRGTQLYNEQFF. The chain combines TRBV11-2 with TRBJ2-1, with a weak D call TRBD1 (6 bases). The CDR3 is 16 amino acids. V gave up 4 bases and J gave up 3 bases, with 16 bases separating them. Germline assignment: CDR1 SGHAT and CDR2 FQNNGV.

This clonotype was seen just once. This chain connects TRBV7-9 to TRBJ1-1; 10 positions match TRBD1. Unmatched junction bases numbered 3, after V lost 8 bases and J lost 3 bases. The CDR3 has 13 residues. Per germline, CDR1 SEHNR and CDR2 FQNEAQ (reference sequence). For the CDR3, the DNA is TGTGCCAGCTTAGGGACAGGGGACACTGAAGCTTTCTTT. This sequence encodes CASLGTGDTEAFF.

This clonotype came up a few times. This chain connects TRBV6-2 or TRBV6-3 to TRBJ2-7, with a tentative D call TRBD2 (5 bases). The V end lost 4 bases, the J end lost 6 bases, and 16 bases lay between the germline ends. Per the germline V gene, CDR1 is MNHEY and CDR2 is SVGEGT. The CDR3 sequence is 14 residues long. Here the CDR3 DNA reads TGTGCCAGCAGTTCCCCAGGAAGGGCGGGCGAGCAGTACTTC. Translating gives CASSSPGRAGEQYF.

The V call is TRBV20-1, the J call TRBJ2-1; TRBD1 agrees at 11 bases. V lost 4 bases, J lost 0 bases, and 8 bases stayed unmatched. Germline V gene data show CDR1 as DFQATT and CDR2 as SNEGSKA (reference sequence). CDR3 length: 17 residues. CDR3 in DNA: TGCAGTGCTACGGGACAGGGGGTACAGGTCTCCTACAATGAGCAGTTCTTC. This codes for CSATGQGVQVSYNEQFF.

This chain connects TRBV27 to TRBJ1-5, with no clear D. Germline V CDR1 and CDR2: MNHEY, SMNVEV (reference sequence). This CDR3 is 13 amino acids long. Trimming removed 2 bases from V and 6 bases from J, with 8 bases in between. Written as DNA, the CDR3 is TGTGCCAGCAGTTTAGCGGGCCCTCAGCCCCAGCATTTT. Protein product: CASSLAGPQPQHF.